This TCR beta chain was profiled in a study of Graves' ophthalmopathy and Graves' hyperthyroidism. Turning to the study itself: Peripheral blood samples were taken at initial diagnosis, before any treatment. Points from the study as a whole: Blood also contained most of the expanded thyroid clonotypes above 0.001 frequency.

The source of the PBMCs was 8 to 10 ml of fresh peripheral blood. In regard to this clonotype: Its specificity is not known. Since the CDR3 does not end with the conserved phenylalanine or tryptophan, this likely comes from a read error.

In germline, CDR1 is ENHRY, CDR2 SYGVKD. The ends were cut back, 0 bases at V and 1 base at J, with 15 bases in the middle. The CDR3 runs 17 residues. Scientists amplified the TCR beta CDR3 regions from RNA transcripts. HTBI primers were employed in first-round RT-PCR, then a second-round multiplex PCR followed. TCRdb independently ran MiXCR on the multiplex PCR reads; one entry per CDR3 protein. The table has roughly 220,000 distinct CDR3 sequences, around 45% seen once. The receptor comes from an adult man with Graves' ophthalmopathy. Material: peripheral blood. J is TRBJ1-1 and V is TRBV10-3; no clear D gene. CDR3 sequence reads: CAISESMDSNRNTEAFL. The CDR3 region has the DNA TGTGCCATCAGTGAGTCTATGGATAGTAATAGGAACACTGAAGCTTTCCTT.